One sample yielded the 29 T cell receptor beta chains listed below, sequenced in a study of blood T cell repertoires in COVID-19. The assay was immunoSEQ multiplex PCR, and TCRdb's table has in-frame clones only and misses some. The sample lists about 81,000 clones; 91% were seen once. Sequenced material: peripheral blood. The receptors shown here come from a woman aged 45-59 years in a cohort sampled during active COVID-19.

The table lists this clone with a count of one. The CDR3 DNA sequence: TGTGCCAGCACATCCCTAATCAGACAGCCCTATAATTCACCCCTCCACTTT. Its translation: CASTSLIRQPYNSPLHF. V gene TRBV28 combines with J gene TRBJ1-6; weak D call: TRBD1 (5 bases). The germline V gene encodes CDR1 MDHEN and CDR2 SYDVKM. V shed 7 bases and J shed 2 bases, with 18 bases lying between them. The CDR3 is made up of 17 amino acids.

This chain links TRBV28 with TRBJ1-3; 9 nucleotides match TRBD1. With V trimmed by 5 bases and J by 7 bases, 9 bases remained unmatched. Germline V gene lookup returns CDR1 MDHEN and CDR2 SYDVKM. The CDR3 length is 15 residues. The CDR3 loop reads CASSQIGTGRNTIYF. The CDR3 nucleotides are TGTGCCAGCAGTCAAATAGGGACAGGGCGGAACACCATATATTTT.

This chain's CDR3 is CATSRDPIGTSGTYEQYF. CDR3 sequence (DNA): TGTGCCACCAGCAGAGACCCCATAGGGACTAGCGGAACCTACGAGCAGTACTTC. The chain is built from TRBV15 and TRBJ2-7; 11 bases are a match to TRBD2. J gave up 2 bases and V 0 bases, and 9 bases lay outside the gene matches. The germline V gene has CDR1 LNHNV and CDR2 YYDKDF (reference sequence). The CDR3 covers 18 residues.

This chain links TRBV9 with TRBJ2-5; a possible D gene is TRBD2 (6 bases). Germline loops: CDR1 SGDLS, CDR2 YYNGEE. Trimming pared 4 bases from V and 0 bases from J, leaving 10 bases between. The CDR3 runs 14 residues. Here the CDR3 reads CASSSGLYQETQYF. In DNA, the CDR3 is TGTGCCAGCAGCTCGGGACTGTACCAAGAGACCCAGTACTTC. The full variable domain, rest sourced from reference TRBV9 and TRBJ2-5, is DSGVTQTPKHLITATGQRVTLRCSPRSGDLSVYWYQQSLDQGLQFLIQYYNGEERAKGNILERFSAQQFPDLHSELNLSSLELGDSALYFCASSSGLYQETQYFGPGTRLLVL.

V usage is TRBV6-1 and J usage is TRBJ1-6; no clear D. Germline CDR1 MNHNS, CDR2 SASEGT. The CDR3 totals 15 residues. V dropped 0 bases and J dropped 10 bases, with 13 bases sitting between them. The CDR3 loop reads CASSEAESRESPLHF. The CDR3 DNA follows: TGTGCCAGCAGTGAAGCAGAGTCCCGGGAATCACCCCTCCACTTT.

A few counts support this clone. This chain links TRBV5-4 with TRBJ2-3; no definite D call. Germline CDR1 SGHNT, CDR2 YYREEE (reference sequence). This CDR3 is 12 amino acids long. The V end was cut by 3 bases, the J end by 6 bases, with 8 bases between. This CDR3 is CASSSPGDTQYF. In DNA form, the CDR3 reads TGTGCCAGCAGCTCCCCCGGGGATACGCAGTATTTT.

This chain links TRBV7-2 with TRBJ2-7; 9 bases agree with TRBD1. The CDR3 contains 16 residues. V was pared by 3 bases and J by 6 bases, with 12 bases of the junction left unmatched. Germline V gene data show CDR1 as SGHTA and CDR2 as FQGNSA. Written as DNA, the CDR3 is TGTGCCAGCAGCTTTCTACCGGGACAGGGTACTGGCGAGCAGTACTTC. Translation: CASSFLPGQGTGEQYF. The entire variable domain, with the rest obtained from reference TRBV7-2 and TRBJ2-7, is as follows: GAGVSQSPSNKVTEKGKDVELRCDPISGHTALYWYRQSLGQGLEFLIYFQGNSAPDKSGLPSDRFSAERTGGSVSTLTIQRTQQEDSAVYLCASSFLPGQGTGEQYFGPGTRLTVT.

V usage is TRBV5-1 and J usage is TRBJ2-3, with TRBD2 identical over 16 bases. Germline values: CDR1 SGHRS, CDR2 YFSETQ. This CDR3 contains 16 residues. With 3 bases clipped from V and 5 bases from J, the junction kept 3 bases outside the gene matches. Written as DNA, the CDR3 is TGCGCCAGCAGCTCGGGACTAGCGGGGGGGATAGATACGCAGTATTTT. It codes for CASSSGLAGGIDTQYF.

J is TRBJ2-5 and V is TRBV7-8; the match to TRBD1 covers 9 bases. V lost 5 bases, J lost 5 bases, and 9 bases stayed unmatched. The CDR3 covers 15 residues. The germline V gene encodes CDR1 SGHVS and CDR2 FQNEAQ. CDR3 protein: CASSPSGQGSETQYF. The DNA for the CDR3 is TGTGCCAGCAGCCCCAGCGGACAGGGGTCGGAGACCCAGTACTTC.

Worth noting for this clone: At one of its ends the junction is not consistent with the germline gene, which may arise from a read error. The rearrangement links TRBV7-7 to TRBJ2-1; weak D call: TRBD1 (6 bases). Per germline, CDR1 SSHAT and CDR2 FNYEAQ (reference sequence). The length of the CDR3 is 13 residues. CDR3 sequence reads: CASSRDTYNEQFF. As DNA, the CDR3 is TGTGCTAGCAGCCGGGACACTTACAATGAGCAGTTCTTC.

The genes are TRBV28 and TRBJ1-6; 9 nucleotides line up with TRBD1. Looked up from germline, CDR1 is MDHEN and CDR2 is SYDVKM. V gave up 5 bases and J gave up 0 bases; unmatched junction bases: 14. The CDR3 has 20 residues. CDR3 nucleotide sequence: TGTGCCAGCAGTCCTTACCCAGGCGGACAGGGGAGCTCCTATAATTCACCCCTCCACTTT. Translating it yields CASSPYPGGQGSSYNSPLHF.

The rearrangement uses TRBV7-9 and TRBJ2-2; tentative D call: TRBD1 (6 bases). The CDR3 totals 16 residues. The V end was cut by 4 bases, the J end by 6 bases, with 18 bases between. Germline V lookup: CDR1 SEHNR, CDR2 FQNEAQ (reference sequence). CDR3 amino acids: CASSYFQGLWAGELFF. The CDR3 DNA follows: TGTGCCAGCAGCTACTTTCAGGGGCTTTGGGCCGGGGAGCTGTTTTTT.

The genes are TRBV29-1 and TRBJ1-1; the D is unclear. Germline CDR1 is SQVTM and CDR2 is ANQGSEA. The CDR3 is 14 amino acids. The V end lost 5 bases, the J end lost 4 bases, and 17 bases lay between the germline ends. The chain's CDR3 is CSVHPWADPTEAFF. CDR3 DNA sequence: TGCAGCGTTCACCCCTGGGCAGACCCCACTGAAGCTTTCTTT.

Of note for this clone: A junction boundary mismatches the germline segment, possibly from a read error. In the same sample, other DNA sequences code for this CDR3. This chain uses TRBV3-1 (or the pseudogene TRBV3-2) with TRBJ1-2; weak D call: TRBD1 (5 bases). This CDR3 is 15 amino acids long. Germline assignment: CDR1 LGHDT and CDR2 YNNKEL (reference sequence). The DNA of the CDR3 is TGTGCCAGCACTCGTTCCGACAGATCTTCCTATGGCTACACTTTC. It codes for CASTRSDRSSYGYTF.

The J gene is TRBJ2-5, the V gene TRBV5-1; 13 bases fit TRBD2. CDR3 size: 15 residues. The J segment lost 3 bases and the V segment lost 5 bases, leaving 4 bases of the junction unmatched. In germline, CDR1 is SGHRS, CDR2 YFSETQ. The CDR3 region is CASRQGLAGKETQYF. The CDR3 coding sequence is TGCGCCAGCAGACAGGGACTAGCGGGAAAAGAGACCCAGTACTTC.

The genes are TRBV29-1 and TRBJ2-3, with 9 bases that match TRBD2. CDR3 size: 15 residues. J gave up 1 base and V 1 base, and 3 bases lay outside the gene matches. Looked up from germline, CDR1 is SQVTM and CDR2 is ANQGSEA. CDR3 loop: CSVEVAGDRTDTQYF. The DNA of the CDR3 is TGCAGCGTTGAAGTAGCGGGGGACCGCACAGATACGCAGTATTTT.

The rearrangement links TRBV5-4 to TRBJ1-6; TRBD1 aligns across 11 bases. J gave up 6 bases and V 3 bases, and 2 bases lay outside the gene matches. Germline V gene sequence: CDR1 SGHNT, CDR2 YYREEE (reference sequence). This CDR3 comprises 15 residues. The CDR3 spells CASSYGTGGNSPLHF. In DNA form, the CDR3 reads TGTGCCAGCAGCTATGGGACAGGGGGTAATTCACCCCTCCACTTT.

This clone has only one observation. The chain uses TRBV5-1 and TRBJ2-2; D remains unclear. The germline V and J ends were trimmed by 1 base and 5 bases, with 3 bases remaining between them. Germline lookup yields CDR1 SGHRS and CDR2 YFSETQ. The CDR3 covers 12 residues. Here the CDR3 reads CASSLPTGELFF. The CDR3 nucleotides are TGCGCCAGCAGCTTGCCAACCGGGGAGCTGTTTTTT.

This chain uses TRBV7-2 with TRBJ1-3; TRBD1 agrees at 8 bases. Per germline, CDR1 SGHTA and CDR2 FQGNSA. J lost 0 bases, V lost 5 bases, and 3 bases had no gene match. The CDR3 has 15 amino acids. In DNA, the CDR3 is TGTGCCAGCAGCAGCAGGGGGCCCTCTGGAAACACCATATATTTT. It translates to CASSSRGPSGNTIYF.

The chain uses TRBV12-3 or TRBV12-4 and TRBJ1-2; D not certain. Deletions cut 2 bases from V and 7 bases from J, with 8 bases between. This CDR3 comprises 12 residues. CDR3: CASSLPAGGYTF. The CDR3 nucleotides read TGTGCCAGCAGTTTACCCGCAGGTGGCTACACCTTC.

This clone was counted only a few times. The chain carries TRBV19 and TRBJ2-5; D remains unclear. Germline CDR1 reads LNHDA; CDR2 reads SQIVND (reference sequence). Trimming removed 3 bases from V and 2 bases from J, with 16 bases in between. This CDR3 is built from 16 residues. CDR3 nucleotides: TGTGCCAGTAGTATGATGACACTCGGAAGACAAGAGACCCAGTACTTC. It specifies CASSMMTLGRQETQYF.

V usage is TRBV11-2 and J usage is TRBJ2-6, with D maybe TRBD2 (5 bases). The CDR3 loop spans 19 amino acids. V was trimmed by 3 bases and J by 4 bases, leaving 22 bases between them. The germline V gene encodes CDR1 SGHAT and CDR2 FQNNGV. CDR3 DNA: TGTGCCAGCAGCTTCGGGTTTGTCAAGCGGAGGTCCGGGGCCAACGTCCTGACTTTC. Amino acids: CASSFGFVKRRSGANVLTF.

CDR3 sequence: CASRPSGNSYEQYF. CDR3 nucleotide sequence: TGTGCCAGCAGGCCTAGCGGGAACTCCTACGAGCAGTACTTC. This sequence joins TRBV6-5 and TRBJ2-7; 9 bases are a match to TRBD2. There are 14 residues in the CDR3. The V and J ends lost 6 bases and 0 bases, in that order; junction bases with no gene match: 3. CDR1 is MNHEY, CDR2 SVGAGI, per germline.

The chain employs TRBV18 and TRBJ2-7; TRBD2 agrees at 7 bases. The CDR3 spans 15 residues. CDR1 is KGHSH, CDR2 LQKENI, per germline. V gave up 0 bases and J gave up 3 bases; unmatched junction bases: 5. CDR3 sequence (DNA): TGTGCCAGCTCACCACCTGGAGGGGACTACTACGAGCAGTACTTC. Translating it yields CASSPPGGDYYEQYF.

V and J are TRBV27 and TRBJ2-1, with a tentative D call TRBD1 (5 bases). Looked up from germline, CDR1 is MNHEY and CDR2 is SMNVEV (reference sequence). This CDR3 contains 18 residues. V was shortened by 2 bases and J by 0 bases, with 17 bases between the two germline ends. The CDR3 sequence: CASSLKFWTPGSYNEQFF. CDR3 coding DNA: TGTGCCAGCAGTTTAAAATTCTGGACACCGGGCTCCTACAATGAGCAGTTCTTC.

V is TRBV10-3 and J is TRBJ1-1; D is ambiguous. Germline values: CDR1 ENHRY, CDR2 SYGVKD. Between the trimmed V and J ends, which lost 6 bases and 7 bases, there was a span of 9 bases. The CDR3 runs 11 residues. In DNA, the CDR3 is TGTGCCATCAGCCCCGGGAGTGAAGCTTTCTTT. Protein: CAISPGSEAFF.

The J gene is TRBJ2-7, the V gene TRBV7-9; 9 bases match TRBD1. Germline V lookup: CDR1 SEHNR, CDR2 FQNEAQ (reference sequence). The CDR3 runs 16 residues. V shed 1 base and J 3 bases; nucleotides not matched to a gene: 7. The CDR3 protein is CASSLGDRVLGYEQYF. DNA for the CDR3: TGTGCCAGCAGCTTAGGGGACAGGGTTTTAGGCTACGAGCAGTACTTC.

The J gene is TRBJ2-3, the V gene TRBV12-3 or TRBV12-4; 8 nucleotides align to TRBD2. The CDR3 length is 13 residues. J lost 9 bases, V lost 3 bases, and 5 bases had no gene match. For the CDR3, the DNA is TGTGCCAGCAGTTTCGGGCGGGAGGCCACGCAGTATTTT. Translating gives CASSFGREATQYF.

The chain carries TRBV18 and TRBJ1-4; D gene uncertain. The CDR3 length is 12 residues. Deletions cut 3 bases from V and 10 bases from J, with 9 bases between. Germline V lookup: CDR1 KGHSH, CDR2 LQKENI. The CDR3 DNA reads as TGTGCCAGCTCACCTGGCCTGGTAAAACTGTTTTTT. It specifies CASSPGLVKLFF.